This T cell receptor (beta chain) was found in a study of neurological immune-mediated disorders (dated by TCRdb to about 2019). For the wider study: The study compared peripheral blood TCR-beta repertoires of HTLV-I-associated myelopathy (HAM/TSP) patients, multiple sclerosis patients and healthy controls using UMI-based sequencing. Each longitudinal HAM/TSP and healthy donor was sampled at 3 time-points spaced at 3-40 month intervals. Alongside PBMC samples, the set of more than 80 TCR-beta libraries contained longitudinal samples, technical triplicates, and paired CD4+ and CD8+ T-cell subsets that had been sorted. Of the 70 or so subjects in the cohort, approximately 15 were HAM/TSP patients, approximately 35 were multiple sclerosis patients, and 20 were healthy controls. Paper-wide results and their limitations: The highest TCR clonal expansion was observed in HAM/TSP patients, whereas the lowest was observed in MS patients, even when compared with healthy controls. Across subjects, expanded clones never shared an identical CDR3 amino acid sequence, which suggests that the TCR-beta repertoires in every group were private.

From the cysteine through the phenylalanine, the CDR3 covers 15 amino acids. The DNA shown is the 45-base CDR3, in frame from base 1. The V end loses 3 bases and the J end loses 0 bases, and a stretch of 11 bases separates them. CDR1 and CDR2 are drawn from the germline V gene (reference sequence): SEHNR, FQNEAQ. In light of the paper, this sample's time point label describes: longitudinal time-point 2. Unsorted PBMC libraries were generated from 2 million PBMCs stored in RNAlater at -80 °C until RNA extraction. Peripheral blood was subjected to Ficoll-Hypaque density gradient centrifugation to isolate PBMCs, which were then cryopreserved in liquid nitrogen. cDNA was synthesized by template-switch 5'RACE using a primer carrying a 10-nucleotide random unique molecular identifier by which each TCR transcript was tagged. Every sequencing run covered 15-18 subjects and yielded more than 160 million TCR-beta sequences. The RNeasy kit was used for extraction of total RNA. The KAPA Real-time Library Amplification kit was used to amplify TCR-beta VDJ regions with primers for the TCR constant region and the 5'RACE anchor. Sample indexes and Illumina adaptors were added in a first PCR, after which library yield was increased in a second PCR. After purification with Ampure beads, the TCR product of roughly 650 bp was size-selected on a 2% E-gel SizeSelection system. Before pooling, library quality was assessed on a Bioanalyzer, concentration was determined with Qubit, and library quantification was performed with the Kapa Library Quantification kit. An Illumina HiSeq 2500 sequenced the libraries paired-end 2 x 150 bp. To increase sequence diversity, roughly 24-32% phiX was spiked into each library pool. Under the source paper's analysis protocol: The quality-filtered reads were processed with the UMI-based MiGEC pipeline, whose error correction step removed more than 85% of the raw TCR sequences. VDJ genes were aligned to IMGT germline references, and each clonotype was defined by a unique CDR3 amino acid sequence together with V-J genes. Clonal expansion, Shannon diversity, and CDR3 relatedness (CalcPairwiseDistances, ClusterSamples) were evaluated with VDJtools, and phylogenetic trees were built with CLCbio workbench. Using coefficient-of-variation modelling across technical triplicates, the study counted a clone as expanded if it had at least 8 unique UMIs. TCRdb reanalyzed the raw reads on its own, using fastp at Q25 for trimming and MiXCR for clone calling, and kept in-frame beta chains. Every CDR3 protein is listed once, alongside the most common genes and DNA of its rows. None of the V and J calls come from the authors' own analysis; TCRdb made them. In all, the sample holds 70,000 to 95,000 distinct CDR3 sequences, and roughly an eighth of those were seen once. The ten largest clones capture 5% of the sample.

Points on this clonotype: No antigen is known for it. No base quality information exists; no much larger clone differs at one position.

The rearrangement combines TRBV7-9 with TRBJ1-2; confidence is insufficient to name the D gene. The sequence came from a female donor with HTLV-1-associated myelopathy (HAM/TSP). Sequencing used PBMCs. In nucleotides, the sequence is TGTGCCAGCAGCTTTGAAGGATCTCCTAACTATGGCTACACCTTC. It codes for CASSFEGSPNYGYTF. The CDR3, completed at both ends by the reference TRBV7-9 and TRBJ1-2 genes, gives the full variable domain DTGVSQNPRHKITKRGQNVTFRCDPISEHNRLYWYRQTLGQGPEFLTYFQNEAQLEKSRLLSDRFSAERPKGSFSTLEIQRTEQGDSAMYLCASSFEGSPNYGYTFGSGTRLTVV.